These T cell receptor beta chains were read from a single sample in a study of CD8 T cells in Susac syndrome. TCRdb reprocessed the immunoSEQ multiplex PCR reads via MiXCR and lists one record per CDR3 protein. This sample has 200,000 to 250,000 distinct CDR3 sequences, with approximately 95% found just once. The specimen sequenced was CD4+ T cells from PBMCs. The origin of the receptors is a human donor with multiple sclerosis. CDR3s include the opening cysteine and the closing phenylalanine or tryptophan. The D gene is left open where the match is weak. The size of a clone is reported for some rows only, either as once, few or many, or as a class for expanded clones.

clone_size j_call v_call d_call cdr3_nt cdr3_aa
NA TRBJ2-3 TRBV2 NA TGTGCCAGCAACCGGGACTCCACAGATACGCAGTATTTT CASNRDSTDTQYF
NA TRBJ2-7 TRBV7-9 TRBD1 TGTGCCAGCAGCTTAGCTGAACAGGGGAACGAGCAGTACTTC CASSLAEQGNEQYF
NA TRBJ1-5 TRBV20-1 NA TGCAGTGCTAGGACAGCCGATCAGCCCCAGCATTTT CSARTADQPQHF
once TRBJ2-7 TRBV7-9 TRBD1 TGTGCCAGCAGCTTAACAACAGGGGCGCAGTACTTC CASSLTTGAQYF
NA TRBJ1-2 TRBV29-1 NA TGCAGCGTTGATCGACCTCCGACAGGAGCTTCTGGCTACACCTTC CSVDRPPTGASGYTF
NA TRBJ2-1 TRBV9 NA TGTGCCAGCAGCGTGAGGGGGTCGGGTGAGCAGTTCTTC CASSVRGSGEQFF
NA TRBJ2-1 TRBV29-1 TRBD1 TGCAGCGCCGGAGACAGGGGCAATGAGCAGTTCTTC CSAGDRGNEQFF
NA TRBJ2-5 TRBV14 NA TGTGCCAGCAGCCAAATTCCGGAGACCCAGTACTTC CASSQIPETQYF
NA TRBJ2-3 TRBV4-1 TRBD2 TGCGCCAGCAGCCCTCGGGAGGCAGATACGCAGTATTTT CASSPREADTQYF
NA TRBJ1-2 TRBV29-1 TRBD1 TGCAGCGTCGCCACGACAGGGGGCGGGTATGGCTACACCTTC CSVATTGGGYGYTF
NA TRBJ2-6 TRBV13 NA TGTGCCAGCAGACACGGGACGGCCGGGGCCAACGTCCTGACTTTC CASRHGTAGANVLTF
few TRBJ1-2 TRBV30 TRBD1 TGTGCATCGGGACAGTATGGCTACACCTTC CASGQYGYTF
NA TRBJ2-3 TRBV7-2 NA TGTGCCAGCAGCCGGAGGTTCACAGATACGCAGTATTTT CASSRRFTDTQYF
NA TRBJ2-3 TRBV20-1 TRBD2 TGCAGTGCACAACCGGGACTAGCGGGGCTTCGGGAGCGGGATACGCAGTATTTT CSAQPGLAGLRERDTQYF
NA TRBJ1-2 TRBV14 NA TGTGCCAGCAGCCAAGAGCCGGAACCCTATGGCTACACCTTC CASSQEPEPYGYTF
once TRBJ2-5 TRBV29-1 TRBD2 TGCAGCGCGGAATGGCCTAGCGGCCAAGAGACCCAGTACTTC CSAEWPSGQETQYF
NA TRBJ1-2 TRBV3-1 TRBD1 TGTGCCAGCAGCCATGGGACAGGGGAATCGGGCTACACCTTC CASSHGTGESGYTF
NA TRBJ2-2 TRBV24-1 NA TGTGCCACCGGAGGAGGAGGGAACACCGGGGAGCTGTTTTTT CATGGGGNTGELFF
NA TRBJ1-1 TRBV12-3/TRBV12-4 NA TGTGCCAGCACCCCCCGGGTATCTGAAGCTTTCTTT CASTPRVSEAFF
NA TRBJ2-5 TRBV7-8 TRBD2 TGTGCCAGCAGCTTAGTAGCGGGGGGGAAGACCCAGTACTTC CASSLVAGGKTQYF
NA TRBJ2-1 TRBV9 NA TGTGCCAGCAGCGTAGCAGACAATGAGCAGTTCTTC CASSVADNEQFF
NA TRBJ2-3 TRBV20-1 TRBD2 TGCAGTGCTAGTGCCGGGGGAGGGAGGATAGATACGCAGTATTTT CSASAGGGRIDTQYF
NA TRBJ1-1 TRBV29-1 TRBD1 TGCAGCGTCGGAACAGGGGACACTGAAGCTTTCTTT CSVGTGDTEAFF
NA TRBJ1-3 TRBV30 NA TGTGCCGAGGAGAGTTTCTCTGGAAACACCATATATTTT CAEESFSGNTIYF